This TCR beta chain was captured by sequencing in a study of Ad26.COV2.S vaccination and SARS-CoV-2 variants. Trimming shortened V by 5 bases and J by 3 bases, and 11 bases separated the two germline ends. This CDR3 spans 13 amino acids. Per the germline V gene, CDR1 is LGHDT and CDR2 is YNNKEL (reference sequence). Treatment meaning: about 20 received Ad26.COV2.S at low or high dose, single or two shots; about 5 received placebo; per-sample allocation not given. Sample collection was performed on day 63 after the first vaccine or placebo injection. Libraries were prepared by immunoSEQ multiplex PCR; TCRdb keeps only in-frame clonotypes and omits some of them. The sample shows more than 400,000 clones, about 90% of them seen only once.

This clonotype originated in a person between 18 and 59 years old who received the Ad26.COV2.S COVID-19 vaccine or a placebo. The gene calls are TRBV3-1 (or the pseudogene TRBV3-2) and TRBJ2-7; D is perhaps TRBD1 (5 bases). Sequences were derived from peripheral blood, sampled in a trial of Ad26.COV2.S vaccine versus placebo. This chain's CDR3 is CASSSDSLYEQYF. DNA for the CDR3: TGTGCCAGCAGCTCCGACAGCCTCTACGAGCAGTACTTC.